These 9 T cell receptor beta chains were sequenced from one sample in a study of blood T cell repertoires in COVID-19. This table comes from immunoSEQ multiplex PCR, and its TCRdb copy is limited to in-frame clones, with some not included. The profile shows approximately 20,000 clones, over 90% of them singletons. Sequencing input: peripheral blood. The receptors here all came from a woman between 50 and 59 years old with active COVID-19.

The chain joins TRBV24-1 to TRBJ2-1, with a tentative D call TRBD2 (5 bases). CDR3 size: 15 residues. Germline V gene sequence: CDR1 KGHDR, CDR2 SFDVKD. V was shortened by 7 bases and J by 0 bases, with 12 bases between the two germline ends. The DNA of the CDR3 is TGTGCCACCAGGAGCGGACTGAGCTCCTACAATGAGCAGTTCTTC. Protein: CATRSGLSSYNEQFF.

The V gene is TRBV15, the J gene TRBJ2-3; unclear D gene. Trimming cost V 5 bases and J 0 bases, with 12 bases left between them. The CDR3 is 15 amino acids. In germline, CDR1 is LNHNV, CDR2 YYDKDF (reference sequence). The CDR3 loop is CATSALFTSTDTQYF. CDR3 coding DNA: TGTGCCACCAGCGCTCTGTTTACTAGCACAGATACGCAGTATTTT.

CDR3 bases: TGTGCCAGCAGTGAAGGGACGACAGGGTTTTATGGCTACACCTTC. This gives the protein CASSEGTTGFYGYTF. The chain couples TRBV6-1 to TRBJ1-2, with 7 bases identical to TRBD1. This CDR3 is built from 15 residues. Germline V gene sequence: CDR1 MNHNS, CDR2 SASEGT. After removal of 1 base from V and 5 bases from J, the junction contained 7 bases not matched to a gene.

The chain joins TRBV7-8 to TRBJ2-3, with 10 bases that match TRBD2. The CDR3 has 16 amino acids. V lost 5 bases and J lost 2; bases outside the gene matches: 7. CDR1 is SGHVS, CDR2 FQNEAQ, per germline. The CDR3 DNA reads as TGTGCCAGCAGCGGTTGGACTAGCGGCCTCACAGATACGCAGTATTTT. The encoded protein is CASSGWTSGLTDTQYF.

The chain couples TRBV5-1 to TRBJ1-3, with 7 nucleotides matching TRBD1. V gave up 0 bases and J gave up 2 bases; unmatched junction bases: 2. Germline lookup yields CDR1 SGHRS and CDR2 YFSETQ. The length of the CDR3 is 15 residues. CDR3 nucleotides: TGCGCCAGCAGCTTGGACGGGACAGCTGGAAACACCATATATTTT. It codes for CASSLDGTAGNTIYF.

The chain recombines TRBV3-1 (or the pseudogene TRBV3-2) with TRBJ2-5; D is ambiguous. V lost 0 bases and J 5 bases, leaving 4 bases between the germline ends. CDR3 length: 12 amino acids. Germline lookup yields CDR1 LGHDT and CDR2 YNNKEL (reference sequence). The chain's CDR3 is CASSQDRETQYF. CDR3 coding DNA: TGTGCCAGCAGCCAAGATCGGGAGACCCAGTACTTC.

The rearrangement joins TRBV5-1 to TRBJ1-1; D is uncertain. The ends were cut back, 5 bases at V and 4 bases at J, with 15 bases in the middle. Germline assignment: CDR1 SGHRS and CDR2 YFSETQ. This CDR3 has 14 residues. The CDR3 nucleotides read TGCGCCAGCAGACCAAGACTCGGTGGCACTGAAGCTTTCTTT. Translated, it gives CASRPRLGGTEAFF.

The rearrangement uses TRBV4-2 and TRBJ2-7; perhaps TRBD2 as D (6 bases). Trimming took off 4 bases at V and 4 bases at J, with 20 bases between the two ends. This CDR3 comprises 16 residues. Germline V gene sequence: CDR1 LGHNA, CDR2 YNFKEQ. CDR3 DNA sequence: TGTGCCAGCAGCCGAAGCGAGGGACCCGGAGGGTACGAGCAGTACTTC. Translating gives CASSRSEGPGGYEQYF.

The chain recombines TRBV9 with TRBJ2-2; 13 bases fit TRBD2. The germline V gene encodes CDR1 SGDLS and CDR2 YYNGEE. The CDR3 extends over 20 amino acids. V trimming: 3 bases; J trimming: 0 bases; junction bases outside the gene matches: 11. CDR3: CASSDGTSGEFFPNTGELFF. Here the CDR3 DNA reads TGTGCCAGCAGCGACGGGACTAGCGGGGAGTTTTTCCCGAACACCGGGGAGCTGTTTTTT.